Shown below are 19 T cell receptor beta chains from a single sample sequenced in a study of cytomegalovirus exposure and HLA in healthy donors (dated by TCRdb to the late 2010s). Libraries were constructed by the immunoSEQ multiplex PCR assay. A mixture of 60 forward primers for TCR Vbeta segments and 13 reverse primers for TCR Jbeta segments was used in the multiplex PCR. The table was pulled from immuneACCESS by TCRdb, which kept in-frame rearrangements only. Such tables lose some clones; where checked, under half of the loss comes from unresolved V genes, and the rest has no known cause. The sample table holds roughly 140,000 clones, of which over 65% were seen once. 2% to 3% of the sample is held by the ten biggest clonotypes. Input material: PBMCs. The receptors stem from a male donor in good health and CMV-seronegative.

The chain joins TRBV11-3 to TRBJ2-1, with D maybe TRBD1 (5 bases). Trimming removed 1 base at V and 6 bases at J, with 13 bases between. Germline CDR1 reads SGHNT; CDR2 reads YENEEA. The CDR3 is made up of 15 amino acids. The CDR3 sequence: CASSLGLGQLNEQFF. CDR3 nucleotide sequence: TGTGCCAGCAGCTTAGGTTTGGGGCAGCTCAATGAGCAGTTCTTC.

J is TRBJ1-1 and V is TRBV6-5; 7 bases are shared with TRBD1. CDR1 is MNHEY and CDR2 is SVGAGI in the germline V gene. There are 16 residues in the CDR3. The V and J ends lost 0 bases and 11 bases, in that order; junction bases with no gene match: 15. The CDR3 loop is CASSYSGGTVGREAFF. CDR3 nucleotides: TGTGCCAGCAGTTACTCAGGAGGGACAGTTGGCCGGGAGGCTTTCTTT.

This clone has more than one count but fewer than ten. V is TRBV7-2 and J is TRBJ2-1; D is undetermined. The CDR3 runs to 13 residues. The V end lost 4 bases, the J end lost 15 bases, and 19 bases lay between the germline ends. In germline, CDR1 is SGHTA, CDR2 FQGNSA. The CDR3 coding sequence is TGTGCCAGCAGCTCCACCGTTGTGAGGTGGCTGTTCTTC. As protein: CASSSTVVRWLFF.

The chain is built from TRBV6-4 and TRBJ2-1; 9 bases fit TRBD2. Germline CDR1 is MRHNA and CDR2 is SNTAGT. Losses at the gene ends were 0 bases for V and 6 bases for J; bases not matched to a gene: 3. The CDR3 totals 15 residues. CDR3 region: CASSDSAGGTNEQFF. As DNA, the CDR3 is TGTGCCAGCAGTGACTCGGCGGGAGGGACCAATGAGCAGTTCTTC.

This clone was counted a single time. V and J are TRBV15 and TRBJ2-7; no definite D call. Trimming took off 4 bases at V and 2 bases at J, with 12 bases between the two ends. From germline, CDR1 is LNHNV and CDR2 YYDKDF (reference sequence). The CDR3 length is 14 residues. The CDR3 protein is CATSKNLPPYEQYF. The CDR3 DNA reads as TGTGCCACCAGCAAAAATCTACCCCCCTACGAGCAGTACTTC.

The J gene is TRBJ2-5, the V gene TRBV5-4; a weak D match, TRBD1 (6 bases). V shed 4 bases and J shed 1 base, with 14 bases lying between them. The CDR3 spans 15 residues. Looked up from germline, CDR1 is SGHNT and CDR2 is YYREEE (reference sequence). For the CDR3, the DNA is TGTGCCAGCAGCCGCGGACAGACCCTCCAAGAGACCCAGTACTTC. Its protein is CASSRGQTLQETQYF.

The chain is built from TRBV15 and TRBJ2-1, with 8 nucleotides matching TRBD1. The V segment lost 1 base and the J segment 4 bases; nucleotides outside the gene matches: 6. The CDR3 contains 16 residues. Germline V gives CDR1 LNHNV, CDR2 YYDKDF (reference sequence). CDR3 in DNA: TGTGCCACCAGCAGAGGGGCCGGGACAGGATACAATGAGCAGTTCTTC. This codes for CATSRGAGTGYNEQFF.

The J gene is TRBJ1-5, the V gene TRBV19; possible D gene TRBD1, 6 bases. The V end lost 5 bases, the J end lost 7 bases, and 15 bases lay between the germline ends. The CDR3 runs 14 residues. The germline CDR1 and CDR2 sequences are LNHDA and SQIVND (reference sequence). The chain's CDR3 is CASSAYGGGQPQHF. The CDR3 nucleotides read TGTGCCAGTAGTGCCTATGGGGGCGGACAGCCCCAGCATTTT.

The V and J genes are TRBV4-2 and TRBJ1-3; D perhaps matches TRBD1 (5 bases). In germline, CDR1 is LGHNA, CDR2 YNFKEQ. Trimming removed 5 bases at V and 8 bases at J, with 16 bases between. The CDR3 covers 14 residues. Written as DNA, the CDR3 is TGTGCCAGCAGCTCGGACATCGGGGGATACACCATATATTTT. Translating gives CASSSDIGGYTIYF.

V and J are TRBV30 and TRBJ2-2, with D possibly matching TRBD2 (6 bases). V shed 5 bases and J shed 7 bases, with 14 bases lying between them. The CDR3 is made up of 13 amino acids. Germline CDR1 reads GTSNPN; CDR2 reads SVGIG (reference sequence). The CDR3 sequence is CAWAGLTGGELFF. As DNA, the CDR3 is TGTGCCTGGGCGGGGTTAACAGGCGGGGAGCTGTTTTTT.

V gene TRBV7-2 combines with J gene TRBJ1-5, with D possibly matching TRBD1 (6 bases). V lost 2 bases and J 6 bases, leaving 11 bases between the germline ends. CDR3 length: 14 residues. The V gene's germline CDR1 is SGHTA and CDR2 FQGNSA. The CDR3 loop is CASSLRDTGQPQHF. CDR3 coding DNA: TGTGCCAGCAGCTTACGGGACACTGGTCAGCCCCAGCATTTT.

The gene calls are TRBV14 and TRBJ2-2, with unresolved D. This CDR3 contains 13 residues. V was cut by 4 bases and J by 6 bases, with 9 bases left in between. Looked up from germline, CDR1 is SGHDN and CDR2 is FVKESK. The CDR3 DNA sequence: TGTGCCAGCAGCCTTTTCTTTCCCGGGGAGCTGTTTTTT. As protein: CASSLFFPGELFF.

This clone was recorded once. An end of the junction differs from the germline gene, which may be a read error. This chain uses TRBV7-9 with TRBJ2-1; no definite D call. The germline gives CDR1 SEHNR, CDR2 FQNEAQ (reference sequence). The CDR3 consists of 11 residues. DNA for the CDR3: TGTGCCAGCACCACGATAGATGAGCAATTCTTC. Translating it yields CASTTIDEQFF.

The rearrangement links TRBV7-2 to TRBJ1-4; 7 nucleotides line up with TRBD1. Germline V lookup: CDR1 SGHTA, CDR2 FQGNSA. The CDR3 runs 15 residues. The ends lost 5 bases at V and 4 bases at J; junction bases unmatched: 7. DNA of the CDR3: TGTGCCAGCAGCCCGGGAGACAGGGATAATGAAAAACTGTTTTTT. It specifies CASSPGDRDNEKLFF.

The J gene is TRBJ2-5, the V gene TRBV30; the D is unclear. The DNA end is a closer match to TRBJ2-7, so the J assignment may be wrong. The germline V gene encodes CDR1 GTSNPN and CDR2 SVGIG (reference sequence). This CDR3 region has 12 residues. CDR3 protein: CAWMVDTYEQYF. The CDR3 DNA reads as TGTGCCTGGATGGTAGATACCTACGAGCAGTACTTC.

The chain joins TRBV7-2 to TRBJ1-5; D possibly corresponds to TRBD1 (5 bases). This CDR3 region has 13 residues. The V gene lost 8 bases and the J gene lost 0 bases, with 8 bases spanning the gap. Germline loops: CDR1 SGHTA, CDR2 FQGNSA. In nucleotides, the CDR3 is TGTGCCAGCTTCAGGGATAGCAATCAGCCCCAGCATTTT. Translating it yields CASFRDSNQPQHF.

The chain combines TRBV7-3 with TRBJ2-1, with 9 bases matching TRBD1. Per the germline V gene, CDR1 is SGHTA and CDR2 is FQGTGA. The V gene end was trimmed by 4 bases and the J gene end by 4 bases; junction bases not matched to a gene: 8. The CDR3 loop spans 16 amino acids. The CDR3 is CASSSMDRGNYNEQFF. The CDR3 nucleotides read TGTGCCAGCAGCTCCATGGACAGGGGAAATTACAATGAGCAGTTCTTC.

V is TRBV5-1 and J is TRBJ1-2; no clear D gene. This CDR3 spans 15 amino acids. The V gene lost 4 bases and the J gene lost 2 bases, with 15 bases spanning the gap. CDR1 SGHRS and CDR2 YFSETQ come from the germline V gene. Here the CDR3 DNA reads TGCGCCAGCAGCGGTACAGTTGGGCCGAACTATGGCTACACCTTC. The encoded protein is CASSGTVGPNYGYTF.

V gene TRBV4-1 combines with J gene TRBJ2-7, with D possibly TRBD1 on 5 matching bases. V shed 1 base and J shed 6 bases, with 13 bases lying between them. Germline assignment: CDR1 MGHRA and CDR2 YSYEKL. This CDR3 has 14 amino acids. The CDR3 sequence is CASSQVQGRREQYF. The CDR3 region has the DNA TGCGCCAGCAGCCAAGTGCAGGGTCGGCGCGAGCAGTACTTC.